This entry concerns a single TCR beta chain. Its antigen is unknown. These data are taken from a study of shared clonotypes between healthy human individuals. Per the original methods: Junction-only sequences without quality scores were provided by ImmunoSEQ, so filtering was different. Some clones are missing from TCRdb's copy, which holds only in-frame ones; the method was immunoSEQ multiplex PCR. The DNA was the basis for D and trimming; V, J and clone size are from that table. The sample gives 700,000 to 950,000 clones, 96% of which show up once; approximately 0.2% is in the top ten. The CDR3 runs to 12 residues. V lost 3 bases and J 3 bases, leaving 5 bases between the germline ends. Germline-derived CDR1 and CDR2 are MNHNS and SASEGT. Terminally differentiated effector memory CD45RA+ cells were excluded by CCR7 positive selection of CD45RO-negative cells. Study-wide points: Despite large depth, sorted-subset datasets appeared incompletely sequenced. Collection of samples was limited to blood; tissue repertoires likely differ. Four donors shared about 4.5% of their naive CD4 clonotypes.

The TCR sequence derives from a man in his thirties or forties in good health. The chain employs TRBV6-1 and TRBJ1-2, with no clear D. Sample: naive CD8+ T cells sorted from blood. This CDR3 reads CASSDRYYGYTF. DNA of the CDR3: TGTGCCAGCAGTGACAGGTACTATGGCTACACCTTC.